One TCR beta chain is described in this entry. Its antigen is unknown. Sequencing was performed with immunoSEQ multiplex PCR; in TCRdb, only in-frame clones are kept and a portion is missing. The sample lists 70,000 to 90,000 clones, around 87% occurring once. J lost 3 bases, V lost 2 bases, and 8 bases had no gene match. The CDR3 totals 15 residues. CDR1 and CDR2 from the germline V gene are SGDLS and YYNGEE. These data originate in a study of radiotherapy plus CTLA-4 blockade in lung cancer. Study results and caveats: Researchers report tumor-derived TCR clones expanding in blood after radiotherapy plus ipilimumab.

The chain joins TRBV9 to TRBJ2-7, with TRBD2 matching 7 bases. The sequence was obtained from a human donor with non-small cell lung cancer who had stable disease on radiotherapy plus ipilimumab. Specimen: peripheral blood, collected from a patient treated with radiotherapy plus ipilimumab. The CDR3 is CASSVAGTNGYEQYF. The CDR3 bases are TGTGCCAGCAGCGTGGCCGGGACTAACGGCTACGAGCAGTACTTC.